A selection of T cell receptor beta chains follows, all from one sample in a study of blood T cell repertoires in COVID-19. Clones were read by immunoSEQ multiplex PCR, and TCRdb kept only the in-frame ones, dropping some. The table shows about 67,000 clones, with about 83% occurring only once. The sequenced sample was peripheral blood. Receptor source: a woman of 80 years or more with acute or convalescent COVID-19. The CDR3 runs from the conserved cysteine through the conserved F or W. The D gene is left open where the match is weak. Expanded clones get a size class; other rows say once, few or many, or leave the size out.

TRBV19	.	once	13	TRBJ1-1	TGTGCCAGTAGTATACAGGTGAACACTGAAGCTTTCTTT	CASSIQVNTEAFF
TRBV2	.	few	14	TRBJ1-4	TGTGCCAGCAGAGATCAGCGGAAGAATGAAAAACTGTTTTTT	CASRDQRKNEKLFF
TRBV4-1	.	.	14	TRBJ1-4	TGCGCCAGCAGCCAAGGGACAGTTAATGAAAAACTGTTTTTT	CASSQGTVNEKLFF
TRBV2	TRBD1	.	13	TRBJ1-2	TGTGCCAGCAGTGCTGACAGGGAATATGGCTACACCTTC	CASSADREYGYTF
TRBV2	.	.	15	TRBJ1-1	TGTGCCAGCATCAAGGGGGAGTACATGAACACTGAAGCTTTCTTT	CASIKGEYMNTEAFF
TRBV6-2/TRBV6-3	TRBD2	.	18	TRBJ2-1	TGTGCCAGCAGTTACTCTGGGACTAGCGGGAGGGCCACCAATGAGCAGTTCTTC	CASSYSGTSGRATNEQFF
TRBV19	.	once	15	TRBJ2-1	TGTGCCAGTAGTAACAGGGTTTCGGCCTACAATGAGCAGTTCTTC	CASSNRVSAYNEQFF
TRBV5-4	TRBD2	.	16	TRBJ2-7	TGTGCCAGCAGGGGGACTAGCGGGCCCAGCTCCTACGAGCAGTACTTC	CASRGTSGPSSYEQYF
TRBV14	.	once	15	TRBJ1-1	TGTGCCAGCAGCCAAACAAAGGGAGGAAGGACTGAAGCTTTCTTT	CASSQTKGGRTEAFF
TRBV11-2	.	.	16	TRBJ1-5	TGTGCCAGCAGCAGGGGAGGGACGGGGAGGGCTCAGCCCCAGCATTTT	CASSRGGTGRAQPQHF
TRBV2	TRBD1	.	13	TRBJ1-1	TGTGCCAGCCGGGGACAGGGCAATACTGAAGCTTTCTTT	CASRGQGNTEAFF
TRBV9	.	.	15	TRBJ2-1	TGTGCCAGCAGCGTAGAACTGGAGAGGTATAGTGAGCAGTTCTTC	CASSVELERYSEQFF
TRBV5-4	TRBD1	.	13	TRBJ1-2	TGTGCCAGCAGCCTACAGGGGCACTATGGCTACACCTTC	CASSLQGHYGYTF
TRBV4-1	TRBD1	.	17	TRBJ1-2	TGCGCCAGCAGCCAACCTTTTACAGGGGGGGACCTTTGGGGCTACACCTTC	CASSQPFTGGDLWGYTF
TRBV27	.	.	13	TRBJ2-1	TGTGCCGGCGGGGAGACCTCCTACAATGAGCAGTTCTTC	CAGGETSYNEQFF
TRBV28	TRBD2	.	16	TRBJ2-7	TGTGCCAGCAGTTTAACCCCGGGACTAGCGCTCTACGAGCAGTACTTC	CASSLTPGLALYEQYF